This T cell receptor (beta chain) emerged from a study of OX40 agonist ivuxolimab in advanced cancers. Study background: A diagnosis of hepatocellular carcinoma, melanoma, renal cell or head and neck cancer was present in dose-escalation patients. Of the participants, under 50% had some prior anti-PD-1, anti-PD-L1 or anti-CTLA-4 therapy, which was allowed. The study's findings and limits: Circulating CD4+ and CD8+ T cells showed clonal expansion by week 6 at 0.1 to 3.0 mg/kg.

Patients with a history of autoimmune disease or on systemic immunosuppression were excluded. Points on this clone: Its matching antigen is unknown.

Sequencing used immunoSEQ multiplex PCR; TCRdb keeps in-frame clones, though not all of them. The sample includes 85,000 to 90,000 clones, approximately 89% seen only once; the top ten take 0.2% to 0.25%. CDR1 is SGDLS, CDR2 YYNGEE, per germline. V lost 0 bases and J 2 bases, leaving 7 bases between the germline ends. The CDR3 totals 14 residues. The chain combines TRBV9 with TRBJ2-3; D is uncertain. This receptor was identified in an adult with an advanced solid tumor such as melanoma, head and neck, liver or kidney cancer. The input for sequencing was CD4+ or CD8+ T cells sorted from blood, taken in a trial of the OX40 agonist ivuxolimab. CDR3 residues: CASSVVDYTDTQYF. In DNA, the CDR3 is TGTGCCAGCAGCGTAGTGGATTACACAGATACGCAGTATTTT.